This T cell receptor beta chain was profiled in a study of radiotherapy plus CTLA-4 blockade in lung cancer. The CDR3 runs 13 residues. In germline, CDR1 is SGHRS, CDR2 YFSETQ. V lost 1 base to trimming and J lost 13 bases, with 12 bases between them. Clones were sequenced by immunoSEQ multiplex PCR, and TCRdb holds only the in-frame ones, with some missing. Counted here are more than 55,000 clones, over 70% occurring once; the ten biggest clones make up less than 4%. Specimen: peripheral blood, collected from a patient treated with radiotherapy plus ipilimumab. This chain uses TRBV5-1 with TRBJ1-6; TRBD1 might be the D (5 bases). The origin of this receptor is a human donor with non-small cell lung cancer who had a partial response to radiotherapy plus ipilimumab. The CDR3 is CASSLSGTAPLHF. The CDR3 DNA is TGCGCCAGCAGCTTGTCCGGGACTGCTCCCCTCCACTTT. The variable domain in full, with the rest retrieved from reference TRBV5-1 and TRBJ1-6, is KAGVTQTPRYLIKTRGQQVTLSCSPISGHRSVSWYQQTPGQGLQFLFEYFSETQRNKGNFPGRFSGRQFSNSRSEMNVSTLELGDSALYLCASSLSGTAPLHFGNGTRLTVT.